This TCR beta chain was obtained from a study of cytomegalovirus exposure and HLA in healthy donors. Study-level results: Altogether, some 170 TCR beta chains were recorded as cytomegalovirus-associated. Researchers reported from a later analysis that most CMV-associated TCR beta chains appeared HLA-restricted. In an earlier analysis, productive rearrangement rates for most beta V segments clustered near 90% or 30%.

Comment on this clone: Its antigen is still unknown.

Primers for the PCR totalled 60 Vbeta and 13 Jbeta. Assay used: immunoSEQ multiplex PCR; TCRdb lists only in-frame clones, some missing. Of 99,000 or so clones in the sample, 10% were seen once. V shed 0 bases and J shed 0 bases, with 13 bases lying between them. CDR1 and CDR2 (germline): ENHRY, SYGVKD. CDR3 length equals 17 residues. Sequenced input: PBMCs. The TCR comes from a middle-aged man in good health and CMV-seropositive. This sequence joins TRBV10-3 and TRBJ2-3; perhaps TRBD2 as D (5 bases). Here the CDR3 reads CAISESRVTGSTDTQYF. The CDR3 DNA sequence: TGTGCCATCAGTGAGTCGAGGGTGACGGGGAGCACAGATACGCAGTATTTT.